This record concerns one T cell receptor beta chain sequence. Its specificity is unknown. These data belong to a study of blood T cells in healthy people across ages. Broader study findings: Without sorted subsets, naive and antigen-experienced compartments could not be conclusively compared.

The CDR3 runs to 13 residues. Trimming cost V 9 bases and J 8 bases, with 19 bases left between them. Combining a sample-barcoded 5' primer with a J-beta primer mix, a second PCR ran for roughly 7 to 11 cycles. TCRdb reprocessed the 5' RACE reads via MiXCR and lists one record per CDR3 protein. The sample shows 650,000 to 950,000 distinct CDR3 sequences, around 42% of them seen only once. The sample consisted of blood. The origin of this receptor is a man in his 60s in good health. The chain couples TRBV12-3 or TRBV12-4 to TRBJ1-2; perhaps TRBD1 as D (6 bases). CDR3 loop: CASDDGQSEGYTF. In DNA, the CDR3 is TGTGCCAGTGATGACGGACAGTCTGAGGGCTACACCTTC.